Shown below are 24 T cell receptor beta chains from a single sample sequenced in a study of Ad26.COV2.S vaccination and SARS-CoV-2 variants. Sequencing was performed with immunoSEQ multiplex PCR; in TCRdb, only in-frame clones are kept and a portion is missing. The profile covers some 290,000 clones, with 86% appearing a single time and around 1.9% taken by the ten largest. Treatment of the sample: some 20 received Ad26.COV2.S at low or high dose, single or two shots; about 5 received placebo; per-sample allocation not given. Specimen acquisition occurred on day 63 following the initial vaccine or placebo injection. The sequenced sample was peripheral blood, obtained in a trial of Ad26.COV2.S vaccine versus placebo. These receptor sequences come from a person between 18 and 65 years old who received the Ad26.COV2.S COVID-19 vaccine or a placebo.

The gene calls are TRBV18 and TRBJ1-1, with D hard to call. The germline V gene has CDR1 KGHSH and CDR2 LQKENI. The V end was cut by 2 bases, the J end by 11 bases, with 12 bases between. The CDR3 runs to 12 residues. This CDR3 reads CASSPRMDSAFF. In nucleotides, the CDR3 is TGTGCCAGCTCACCAAGGATGGATTCGGCTTTCTTT.

This clone is a singleton in its sample. The V call is TRBV2, the J call TRBJ2-2; a possible D gene is TRBD2 (5 bases). CDR1 is SNHLY and CDR2 is FYNNEI in the germline V gene. The V end lost 2 bases, the J end lost 5 bases, and 12 bases lay between the germline ends. The CDR3 runs to 15 residues. CDR3 in DNA: TGTGCCAGCAGTGAACGGCAGCCGGGGACCGGGGAGCTGTTTTTT. It translates to CASSERQPGTGELFF.

CDR3 loop: CASSLESGGTYEQYF. The CDR3 DNA follows: TGCGCCAGCAGCTTGGAAAGCGGGGGGACCTACGAGCAGTACTTC. The chain recombines TRBV5-1 with TRBJ2-7; the match to TRBD2 covers 9 bases. The CDR3 spans 15 residues. From germline, CDR1 is SGHRS and CDR2 YFSETQ. Losses at the gene ends were 0 bases for V and 2 bases for J; bases not matched to a gene: 3.

The gene calls are TRBV5-1 and TRBJ1-1, with no clear D. Per germline, CDR1 SGHRS and CDR2 YFSETQ. The CDR3 spans 13 residues. Trimming cost V 2 bases and J 0 bases, with 5 bases left between them. Here the CDR3 DNA reads TGCGCCAGCAGCTTCGGGATGAACACTGAAGCTTTCTTT. As protein: CASSFGMNTEAFF.

The chain has TRBV7-2 and TRBJ2-2; 7 positions agree with TRBD1. The CDR3 length is 14 residues. The J segment lost 6 bases and the V segment lost 6 bases, leaving 7 bases of the junction unmatched. The germline V gene encodes CDR1 SGHTA and CDR2 FQGNSA. The CDR3 here is CASSPRGTAGELFF. As DNA, the CDR3 is TGTGCCAGCAGTCCGAGAGGGACAGCCGGGGAGCTGTTTTTT.

Written as DNA, the CDR3 is TGTGCCAGCAGCCCGGGGGTAGGGAATCAAGAGACCCAGTACTTC. This translates into CASSPGVGNQETQYF. The rearrangement uses TRBV11-2 and TRBJ2-5, with a tentative D call TRBD2 (6 bases). Germline CDR1 and CDR2: SGHAT and FQNNGV. The CDR3 consists of 15 residues. Trimming stripped 5 bases from V and 2 bases from J, with 15 bases between.

The V call is TRBV18, the J call TRBJ1-1; 8 nucleotides agree with TRBD1. Trimming cost V 1 base and J 1 base; bases outside gene matches: 8. This CDR3 has 17 residues. The germline V gene has CDR1 KGHSH and CDR2 LQKENI. Written as DNA, the CDR3 is TGTGCCAGCTCACCACTCGGGCCAGGGGGCACGAACACTGAAGCTTTCTTT. Encoded protein: CASSPLGPGGTNTEAFF.

CDR3 nucleotide sequence: TGTGCCAGCAGTTACTCAGGGACAGGGAATTCACCCCTCCACTTT. It yields the protein CASSYSGTGNSPLHF. The chain has TRBV6-6 and TRBJ1-6, with 9 bases lining up with TRBD1. Trimming cost V 0 bases and J 7 bases; bases outside gene matches: 1. The CDR3 is 15 residues long. Germline CDR1 reads MNHNY; CDR2 reads SVGAGI (reference sequence).

This clone has only one observation. The chain links TRBV4-1 to TRBJ1-5; TRBD1 is a possible D gene (6 bases). CDR1 and CDR2 (germline): MGHRA, YSYEKL. CDR3 length equals 14 residues. Trimming shortened V by 3 bases and J by 4 bases, and 10 bases separated the two germline ends. The CDR3 DNA follows: TGCGCCAGCAGCCATGGACAGACAAATCAGCCCCAGCATTTT. Protein sequence: CASSHGQTNQPQHF.

With regard to this clone: In the same sample, other DNA sequences code for this CDR3. This sequence joins TRBV5-1 and TRBJ2-3; no clear D gene. CDR3 length: 14 amino acids. Germline V gene sequence: CDR1 SGHRS, CDR2 YFSETQ. V lost 3 bases, J lost 2 bases, and 10 bases lay in between. Here the CDR3 DNA reads TGCGCCAGCAGCTCGGGCGACTCCACAGATACGCAGTATTTT. Protein: CASSSGDSTDTQYF.

A remark on this clone: The junction differs from germline at one of its ends, possibly a read error. This same CDR3 is encoded by further DNA sequences in the sample. The chain combines TRBV5-4 with TRBJ2-7; 9 bases line up with TRBD1. The CDR3 is 15 amino acids. CDR1 and CDR2 from the germline V gene are SGHNT and YYREEE (reference sequence). The CDR3 DNA is TGTGCCAGCAGCTTGGGGGGACAGGGCTCCCACGAGCAGTACTTC. This translates into CASSLGGQGSHEQYF.

The rearrangement uses TRBV5-1 and TRBJ2-1, with 12 bases fitting TRBD1. Trimming at V came to 0 bases and at J to 4 bases, leaving 2 bases not matched to a gene. CDR1 is SGHRS and CDR2 is YFSETQ in the germline V gene. The length of the CDR3 is 16 residues. The CDR3 sequence is CASSLEGQGAYNEQFF. In DNA, the CDR3 is TGCGCCAGCAGCTTGGAGGGACAGGGGGCTTACAATGAGCAGTTCTTC.

This clone appeared a single time. This chain links TRBV12-3 or TRBV12-4 with TRBJ2-5; D may match TRBD1 or TRBD2 (5 bases each). The CDR3 runs 13 residues. V was shortened by 4 bases and J by 5 bases, with 11 bases between the two germline ends. Written as DNA, the CDR3 is TGTGCCAGCAGTTATGGGGGATGGGAGACCCAGTACTTC. Its translation is CASSYGGWETQYF.

The chain recombines TRBV6-5 with TRBJ1-1; no firm D call. Looked up from germline, CDR1 is MNHEY and CDR2 is SVGAGI. Trimming pared 0 bases from V and 4 bases from J, leaving 12 bases between. The CDR3 loop spans 15 amino acids. The CDR3 is CASSYSGFRSTEAFF. Written as DNA, the CDR3 is TGTGCCAGCAGTTACTCGGGCTTTCGCAGCACTGAAGCTTTCTTT.

The chain has TRBV7-8 and TRBJ2-7; no clear D. CDR1 and CDR2 from the germline V gene are SGHVS and FQNEAQ. Trimming removed 5 bases at V and 2 bases at J, with 16 bases between. The CDR3 spans 15 residues. For the CDR3, the DNA is TGTGCCAGCAGCCACTCGACATTTTCGACCTACGAGCAGTACTTC. Protein: CASSHSTFSTYEQYF.

This sequence joins TRBV6-2 or TRBV6-3 and TRBJ1-5, with 8 bases lining up with TRBD1. V shed 1 base and J 0 bases; nucleotides not matched to a gene: 8. The CDR3 sequence is 18 residues long. Germline V CDR1 and CDR2: MNHEY, SVGEGT. The CDR3 region has the DNA TGTGCCAGCAGTTACTTAGGAGACAGGGGCGTTAGCAATCAGCCCCAGCATTTT. It yields the protein CASSYLGDRGVSNQPQHF.

The genes are TRBV29-1 and TRBJ2-2; D is possibly TRBD1 or TRBD2 (7 bases each). The V gene lost 7 bases and the J gene lost 0 bases, with 15 bases spanning the gap. This CDR3 comprises 15 residues. The V gene's germline CDR1 is SQVTM and CDR2 ANQGSEA. CDR3 in DNA: TGCAGCGCGCGGGAGCAGGGGGCGAACACCGGGGAGCTGTTTTTT. This codes for CSAREQGANTGELFF.

V gene TRBV6-1 combines with J gene TRBJ1-2; D may be TRBD1 (5 bases). The CDR3 has 15 amino acids. V lost 1 base and J lost 4, with 13 bases in between. Germline CDR1 and CDR2: MNHNS and SASEGT. The CDR3 here is CASSEGLGTLYGYTF. The CDR3 nucleotides are TGTGCCAGCAGTGAAGGGCTGGGGACCCTCTATGGCTACACCTTC.

V and J are TRBV6-2 or TRBV6-3 and TRBJ1-1, with TRBD1 identical over 7 bases. The junction had 10 bases not matched to a gene; V was cut back by 2 bases and J by 7 bases. CDR1 and CDR2 (germline): MNHEY, SVGEGT. CDR3 length: 15 residues. The CDR3 sequence: CASSYPPWDSIEAFF. CDR3 in DNA: TGTGCCAGCAGTTACCCTCCATGGGACAGCATTGAAGCTTTCTTT.

The V and J genes are TRBV2 and TRBJ2-4, with TRBD2 matching over 7 bases. Trimming removed 6 bases from V and 7 bases from J; junction bases left unmatched: 6. The CDR3 runs 13 residues. Germline V gene sequence: CDR1 SNHLY, CDR2 FYNNEI. The CDR3 loop is CASRTPGRNIQYF. The CDR3 nucleotides read TGTGCCAGCAGGACCCCCGGGAGGAACATTCAGTACTTC.

V gene TRBV7-8 combines with J gene TRBJ1-3; a possible D gene is TRBD1 (5 bases). The CDR3 loop spans 14 amino acids. V lost 2 bases and J lost 1, with 6 bases in between. Germline-derived CDR1 and CDR2 are SGHVS and FQNEAQ. The DNA of the CDR3 is TGTGCCAGCAGCTTATCAGGGTCTGGAAACACCATATATTTT. Its protein is CASSLSGSGNTIYF. The complete variable domain, with remaining parts taken from reference TRBV7-8 and TRBJ1-3, reads GAGVSQSPRYKVAKRGQDVALRCDPISGHVSLFWYQQALGQGPEFLTYFQNEAQLDKSGLPSDRFFAERPEGSVSTLKIQRTQQEDSAVYLCASSLSGSGNTIYFGEGSWLTVV.

The V gene is TRBV15, the J gene TRBJ1-1, with 10 nucleotides matching TRBD1. The V gene's germline CDR1 is LNHNV and CDR2 YYDKDF (reference sequence). The CDR3 consists of 16 residues. After removal of 9 bases from V and 0 bases from J, the junction contained 10 bases not matched to a gene. The CDR3 DNA sequence: TGTGCCACGAAGAGGGACAGGGGAACTATGAACACTGAAGCTTTCTTT. Residues: CATKRDRGTMNTEAFF. Filled out from reference TRBV15 and TRBJ1-1, the complete variable domain reads DAMVIQNPRYQVTQFGKPVTLSCSQTLNHNVMYWYQQKSSQAPKLLFHYYDKDFNNEADTPDNFQSRRPNTSFCFLDIRSPGLGDTAMYLCATKRDRGTMNTEAFFGQGTRLTVV.

This chain joins TRBV9 and TRBJ2-3, with unresolved D. Germline CDR1 and CDR2: SGDLS and YYNGEE. CDR3 length: 17 amino acids. Trimming removed 3 bases at V and 2 bases at J, with 19 bases between. The CDR3 is CASSAPLGQSFTDTQYF. The CDR3 nucleotides read TGTGCCAGCAGCGCCCCCCTAGGGCAGTCCTTCACAGATACGCAGTATTTT.

The chain couples TRBV5-5 to TRBJ2-3; 7 bases align to TRBD2. The CDR3 totals 14 residues. The V gene end was trimmed by 4 bases and the J gene end by 9 bases; junction bases not matched to a gene: 11. CDR1 is SGHKS, CDR2 YYEKEE, per germline (reference sequence). DNA of the CDR3: TGTGCCAGCAGCGCCCCATCGGGGGGAGAAACGCAGTATTTT. This sequence encodes CASSAPSGGETQYF.